Detailed here is one TCR beta chain. CDR1 is MNHEY and CDR2 is SMNVEV in the germline V gene (reference sequence). Trimming removed 4 bases from V and 5 bases from J; junction bases left unmatched: 4. The CDR3 is made up of 14 amino acids. The data are from a study of blood T cell repertoires in COVID-19. As for the study in general: T cells, B-cell-depleted T cells, or PBMCs supplied cDNA or gDNA.

In the authors' workflow: Cell counts per sample came from amplifying reference gene primers. TCRdb's table, derived via immunoSEQ multiplex PCR, lists solely in-frame clones and lacks some. V, J and clone size reflect that table, while D and trimming were determined from the DNA. There are tens of thousands of clones in the sample; 75% occur only once, and under 25% lies in the top ten. The specimen sequenced was peripheral blood. This clonotype originated in a man in his 70s with acute or convalescent COVID-19. The chain joins TRBV27 to TRBJ1-1, with 10 bases that match TRBD1. The CDR3 region has the DNA TGTGCCAGCAGTTGGGGGACAGGGGCAACTGAAGCTTTCTTT. Its protein product is CASSWGTGATEAFF.